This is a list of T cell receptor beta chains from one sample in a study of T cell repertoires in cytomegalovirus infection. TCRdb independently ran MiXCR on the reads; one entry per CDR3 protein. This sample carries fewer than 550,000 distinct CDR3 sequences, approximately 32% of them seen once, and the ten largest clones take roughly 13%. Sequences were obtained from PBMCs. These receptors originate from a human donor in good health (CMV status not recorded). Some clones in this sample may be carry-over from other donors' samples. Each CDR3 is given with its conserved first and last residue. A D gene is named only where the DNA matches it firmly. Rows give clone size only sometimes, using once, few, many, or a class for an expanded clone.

CDR3: CASSFLGETVNTEAFF
DNA: TGTGCCAGCAGCTTCCTAGGGGAAACCGTGAACACTGAAGCTTTCTTT
J: TRBJ1-1
size: few
length: 16
D: -
V: TRBV7-6

CDR3: CASSLGPRGPYEQYF
DNA: TGTGCCAGCAGCTTAGGACCTCGCGGCCCATACGAGCAGTACTTC
J: TRBJ2-7
size: -
length: 15
D: -
V: TRBV11-2

CDR3: CASSPAGFGSYNEQFF
DNA: TGTGCCAGCAGCCCAGCGGGTTTCGGCTCCTACAATGAGCAGTTCTTC
J: TRBJ2-1
size: few
length: 16
D: -
V: TRBV7-6

CDR3: CVSKRTGGPNEQYF
DNA: TGTGTCAGCAAGAGGACAGGGGGTCCCAACGAGCAGTACTTC
J: TRBJ2-7
size: -
length: 14
D: TRBD1
V: TRBV7-2

CDR3: CASSQGLAAAYEQYF
DNA: TGCGCCAGCAGCCAAGGCTTGGCCGCTGCCTACGAGCAGTACTTC
J: TRBJ2-7
size: many
length: 15
D: -
V: TRBV4-3

CDR3: CSAKRNTEAFF
DNA: TGCAGTGCTAAGAGGAACACTGAAGCTTTCTTT
J: TRBJ1-1
size: -
length: 11
D: -
V: TRBV20-1

CDR3: CASSEWTGNQPQHF
DNA: TGTGCCAGCAGCGAGTGGACAGGCAATCAGCCCCAGCATTTT
J: TRBJ1-5
size: -
length: 14
D: -
V: TRBV5-8

CDR3: CASSLGIGFGNEQYF
DNA: TGTGCCAGCAGCCTCGGGATCGGGTTCGGGAACGAGCAGTACTTC
J: TRBJ2-7
size: few
length: 15
D: -
V: TRBV11-2

CDR3: CASSRAQYYEQFF
DNA: TGTGCCAGCAGCCGGGCACAGTACTATGAGCAGTTCTTC
J: TRBJ2-1
size: few
length: 13
D: -
V: TRBV7-6

CDR3: CASSYSTGQGHQPQHF
DNA: TGTGCCAGCAGTTACTCTACGGGACAGGGGCATCAGCCCCAGCATTTT
J: TRBJ1-5
size: -
length: 16
D: TRBD1
V: TRBV6-2/TRBV6-3

CDR3: CASSSSQGWVTEAFF
DNA: TGTGCCAGCAGTTCTTCACAGGGGTGGGTCACTGAAGCTTTCTTT
J: TRBJ1-1
size: -
length: 15
D: TRBD1
V: TRBV6-5

CDR3: CASSQHRDNYGYTF
DNA: TGCGCCAGCAGCCAACACAGGGATAACTATGGCTACACCTTC
J: TRBJ1-2
size: -
length: 14
D: -
V: TRBV4-1

CDR3: CASKIFRSTNEKLFF
DNA: TGTGCCAGCAAGATTTTCCGGTCAACTAATGAAAAACTGTTTTTT
J: TRBJ1-4
size: many
length: 15
D: -
V: TRBV6-1

CDR3: CASSEGGENSPLHF
DNA: TGTGCCAGCAGTGAAGGGGGGGAGAATTCACCCCTCCACTTT
J: TRBJ1-6
size: few
length: 14
D: -
V: TRBV6-1

CDR3: CASSVGSGETQYF
DNA: TGTGCCAGCAGCGTAGGATCAGGGGAGACCCAGTACTTC
J: TRBJ2-5
size: once
length: 13
D: -
V: TRBV9

CDR3: CASSPSTGFPDSYEQYF
DNA: TGTGCCAGCTCACCGAGTACAGGATTTCCTGACTCCTACGAGCAGTACTTC
J: TRBJ2-7
size: -
length: 17
D: -
V: TRBV18

CDR3: CASSKPGQGLHEQFF
DNA: TGTGCCAGCAGCAAACCGGGACAGGGGCTACATGAGCAGTTCTTC
J: TRBJ2-1
size: -
length: 15
D: TRBD1
V: TRBV12-3/TRBV12-4

CDR3: CASSSLAGVATDTQYF
DNA: TGTGCCAGCAGTTCCCTAGCGGGGGTCGCCACAGATACGCAGTATTTT
J: TRBJ2-3
size: -
length: 16
D: TRBD2
V: TRBV12-3/TRBV12-4

CDR3: CASSLTNSIYEQYF
DNA: TGTGCCAGCAGCTTAACCAACAGTATCTACGAGCAGTACTTC
J: TRBJ2-7
size: few
length: 14
D: -
V: TRBV7-8

CDR3: CSASGGAYEQYF
DNA: TGCAGTGCTAGCGGGGGGGCCTACGAGCAGTACTTC
J: TRBJ2-7
size: -
length: 12
D: TRBD2
V: TRBV20-1

CDR3: CASSPKGTNEKLFF
DNA: TGTGCCAGCAGCCCGAAGGGGACTAATGAAAAACTGTTTTTT
J: TRBJ1-4
size: few
length: 14
D: -
V: TRBV2

CDR3: CASSSRTGVGDTQYF
DNA: TGTGCCAGCAGTTCCCGGACAGGGGTGGGAGATACGCAGTATTTT
J: TRBJ2-3
size: -
length: 15
D: TRBD1
V: TRBV6-6

CDR3: CASSYGADRGSPAGELFF
DNA: TGTGCCAGCAGTTACGGGGCGGACAGGGGTTCTCCGGCCGGGGAGCTGTTTTTT
J: TRBJ2-2
size: few
length: 18
D: TRBD1
V: TRBV6-5

CDR3: CASSLALYQDEQFF
DNA: TGTGCCAGCAGCTTGGCCCTTTATCAGGATGAGCAGTTCTTC
J: TRBJ2-1
size: -
length: 14
D: -
V: TRBV5-6